These 5 T cell receptor beta chains originate from one sample sequenced in a study of tissue T cells after allogeneic stem cell transplantation. The data were produced by immunoSEQ multiplex PCR, yet TCRdb's version contains in-frame clones alone and is incomplete. The sample holds under 50,000 clones, roughly 92% seen once. The material was blood, obtained before transplantation. These receptors were obtained from a woman aged 40-69 years who later had graft-versus-host disease after an allogeneic stem cell transplant.

This clone was counted once. The chain employs TRBV9 and TRBJ2-5; 10 bases fit TRBD2. The V gene's germline CDR1 is SGDLS and CDR2 YYNGEE. The CDR3 is 17 amino acids. The trim removed 0 bases at V and 1 base at J, leaving 6 bases unmatched. This chain's CDR3 is CASSVGLAGVAQETQYF. DNA of the CDR3: TGTGCCAGCAGCGTAGGGCTAGCGGGAGTAGCCCAAGAGACCCAGTACTTC.

This clone was found a few times. This sequence joins TRBV7-9 and TRBJ2-3; D is perhaps TRBD1 (6 bases). CDR1 is SEHNR and CDR2 is FQNEAQ in the germline V gene (reference sequence). This CDR3 region has 17 residues. V lost 1 base and J 2 bases, leaving 16 bases between the germline ends. The CDR3 bases are TGTGCCAGCAGCTTAGGGGGGCAAGAATTTTTCACAGATACGCAGTATTTT. As protein: CASSLGGQEFFTDTQYF.

V is TRBV4-1 and J is TRBJ1-1, with D possibly matching TRBD1 (6 bases). Germline V lookup: CDR1 MGHRA, CDR2 YSYEKL. Trimming took 0 bases from V and 7 from J, leaving 15 bases between them. The CDR3 is made up of 15 amino acids. The CDR3 bases are TGCGCCAGCAGCCAAGATAACAGGGTAAGAGGTGAAGCTTTCTTT. This encodes CASSQDNRVRGEAFF.

The genes are TRBV12-3 or TRBV12-4 and TRBJ1-4, with TRBD1 matching 8 bases. This CDR3 is built from 13 residues. Losses at the gene ends were 5 bases for V and 6 bases for J; bases not matched to a gene: 2. The DNA of the CDR3 is TGTGCCAGCAGTCCGACAGGGGATGAAAAACTGTTTTTT. Protein: CASSPTGDEKLFF.

The chain is built from TRBV6-1 and TRBJ1-5; TRBD1 matches at 7 bases. This CDR3 contains 17 residues. Germline CDR1 reads MNHNS; CDR2 reads SASEGT. The junction had 9 bases not matched to a gene; V was cut back by 3 bases and J by 1 base. The CDR3 loop reads CASSDFPQGFSNQPQHF. DNA for the CDR3: TGTGCCAGCAGTGACTTCCCACAGGGGTTCAGCAATCAGCCCCAGCATTTT.